The 11 T cell receptor beta chains listed next were all sequenced from one sample in a study of blood T cell repertoires in COVID-19. Generated by immunoSEQ multiplex PCR, the TCRdb table keeps only in-frame clones and is missing some. Among 180,000 or so clones listed, 82% were seen once. Material: peripheral blood. Every receptor here comes from a woman between 70 and 85 years old with acute or convalescent COVID-19.

The V gene is TRBV30, the J gene TRBJ1-1; TRBD1 agrees at 8 bases. Germline CDR1 reads GTSNPN; CDR2 reads SVGIG (reference sequence). Losses at the gene ends were 8 bases for V and 2 bases for J; bases not matched to a gene: 7. The CDR3 is made up of 13 amino acids. Here the CDR3 reads CAGTGTGNTEAFF. CDR3 sequence (DNA): TGTGCCGGGACCGGGACAGGCAACACTGAAGCTTTCTTT. Full variable domain (rest looked up from reference TRBV30 and TRBJ1-1): SQTIHQWPATLVQPVGSPLSLECTVEGTSNPNLYWYRQAAGRGLQLLFYSVGIGQISSEVPQNLSASRPQDRQFILSSKKLLLSDSGFYLCAGTGTGNTEAFFGQGTRLTVV.

CDR3 DNA: TGTGCCAGCAGCCAGAGGACTAGCTCACGCACAGATACGCAGTATTTT. Protein: CASSQRTSSRTDTQYF. The J gene is TRBJ2-3, the V gene TRBV14; 8 bases map to TRBD2. The CDR3 sequence is 16 residues long. V dropped 3 bases and J dropped 1; count of bases not matched to a gene: 6. Per germline, CDR1 SGHDN and CDR2 FVKESK.

V usage is TRBV7-9 and J usage is TRBJ2-1, with a tentative D call TRBD1 (6 bases). V was pared by 5 bases and J by 6 bases, with 14 bases between. CDR3 length equals 14 residues. CDR1 is SEHNR, CDR2 FQNEAQ, per germline (reference sequence). DNA for the CDR3: TGTGCCAGCAGCGTATCCGGGACAACCAATGAGCAGTTCTTC. Encoded protein: CASSVSGTTNEQFF.

The chain uses TRBV18 and TRBJ2-1; the match to TRBD1 covers 12 bases. Germline V gene sequence: CDR1 KGHSH, CDR2 LQKENI. The trim removed 4 bases at V and 7 bases at J, leaving 11 bases unmatched. CDR3 size: 17 residues. The CDR3 region is CASSLTGTGGLTNEQFF. CDR3 coding DNA: TGTGCCAGCTCACTAACCGGGACAGGGGGCCTAACTAATGAGCAGTTCTTC.

The V call is TRBV6-2 or TRBV6-3, the J call TRBJ2-7; 7 bases match TRBD2. The J segment lost 0 bases and the V segment lost 2 bases, leaving 1 base of the junction unmatched. Looked up from germline, CDR1 is MNHEY and CDR2 is SVGEGT. The CDR3 is 14 residues long. CDR3 bases: TGTGCCAGCAGTTACGGGGGGGTCTCCTACGAGCAGTACTTC. Translating gives CASSYGGVSYEQYF.

The chain uses TRBV24-1 and TRBJ2-3, with TRBD2 as a possible D gene (5 bases). The germline V gene has CDR1 KGHDR and CDR2 SFDVKD. This CDR3 is built from 12 residues. V lost 9 bases and J lost 1, with 7 bases in between. As DNA, the CDR3 is TGTGCCACCGGAGCGGGCACAGATACGCAGTATTTT. Its protein product is CATGAGTDTQYF.

The chain links TRBV24-1 to TRBJ2-1; 7 positions match TRBD2. There are 13 residues in the CDR3. CDR1 and CDR2 (germline): KGHDR, SFDVKD. Trimming removed 3 bases from V and 15 bases from J; junction bases left unmatched: 10. CDR3 sequence reads: CATSDPSTSIWFF. CDR3 sequence (DNA): TGTGCCACCAGTGATCCCTCGACTAGCATATGGTTCTTC.

The chain uses TRBV29-1 and TRBJ1-2; D is ambiguous. CDR1 is SQVTM and CDR2 is ANQGSEA in the germline V gene. CDR3 length equals 11 residues. V was trimmed by 4 bases and J by 7 bases, leaving 10 bases between them. This CDR3 is CSVAESAGYTF. CDR3 DNA sequence: TGCAGCGTTGCTGAGTCCGCTGGCTACACCTTC.

On this clone: At one of its ends the junction is not consistent with the germline gene, which may arise from a read error. The chain carries TRBV3-1 (or the pseudogene TRBV3-2) and TRBJ1-5; D may be TRBD1 (5 bases). Per germline, CDR1 LGHDT and CDR2 YNNKEL (reference sequence). The CDR3 covers 18 residues. Here the CDR3 DNA reads TGTGCCAGCACCCAAAGAAAATGGAGCGGAGGGGACGATCAGCCCCAGCATTTT. This translates into CASTQRKWSGGDDQPQHF.

The rearrangement links TRBV5-5 to TRBJ2-1, with 12 bases identical to TRBD2. Germline assignment: CDR1 SGHKS and CDR2 YYEKEE (reference sequence). The CDR3 is 15 residues long. The trim removed 4 bases at V and 8 bases at J, leaving 7 bases unmatched. The CDR3 sequence: CASSLTSGRNYEQFF. The CDR3, as DNA: TGTGCCAGCAGCCTTACTAGCGGGAGGAACTATGAGCAGTTCTTC. The full variable domain, completed using reference TRBV5-5 and TRBJ2-1, is DAGVTQSPTHLIKTRGQQVTLRCSPISGHKSVSWYQQVLGQGPQFIFQYYEKEERGRGNFPDRFSARQFPNYSSELNVNALLLGDSALYLCASSLTSGRNYEQFFGPGTRLTVL.

The V and J genes are TRBV4-3 and TRBJ2-4, with TRBD2 as a possible D gene (6 bases). Germline CDR1 is LGHNA and CDR2 is YSLEER. V was cut by 4 bases and J by 0 bases, with 13 bases left in between. This CDR3 spans 16 amino acids. In nucleotides, the CDR3 is TGCGCCAGCAGCCTTGAGGCGGGGCTAGCCAAAAACATTCAGTACTTC. It yields the protein CASSLEAGLAKNIQYF.